These 16 T cell receptor beta chains were all obtained from the same sample, sequenced in a study of cytomegalovirus exposure and HLA in healthy donors. The PCR made use of 60 Vbeta and 13 Jbeta primers. Libraries were prepared by immunoSEQ multiplex PCR; TCRdb keeps only in-frame clonotypes and omits some of them. The table shows a few hundred thousand clones, with around 89% occurring only once. The sample consisted of PBMCs. The receptors were sampled from a woman aged 18 to 35 in good health and CMV-seronegative.

This chain links TRBV19 with TRBJ2-5; possibly TRBD1 for D (5 bases). Per the germline V gene, CDR1 is LNHDA and CDR2 is SQIVND (reference sequence). The CDR3 length is 14 residues. V gave up 3 bases and J gave up 3 bases, with 11 bases separating them. Here the CDR3 DNA reads TGTGCCAGTAGTATTGGACACACAAAAGAGACCCAGTACTTC. Translated: CASSIGHTKETQYF.

This clone was found once. The chain joins TRBV4-1 to TRBJ2-1, with 8 positions matching TRBD2. Trimming at V came to 4 bases and at J to 9 bases, leaving 17 bases not matched to a gene. The CDR3 covers 17 residues. CDR1 is MGHRA, CDR2 YSYEKL, per germline. The CDR3 sequence is CASSLSDPPGLVSEQFF. CDR3 nucleotides: TGCGCCAGCAGCCTATCGGACCCACCGGGACTAGTAAGTGAGCAGTTCTTC.

V is TRBV23-1 and J is TRBJ1-1, with 9 positions matching TRBD1. TRBV23-1 carries the ORF label, with uncertain function. The CDR3 length is 16 residues. The J segment lost 1 base and the V segment lost 0 bases, leaving 3 bases of the junction unmatched. The CDR3 region is CASSQSRGQGNTEAFF. CDR3 bases: TGCGCCAGCAGTCAATCAAGGGGACAGGGGAACACTGAAGCTTTCTTT.

This clone was found a few times. The chain combines TRBV25-1 with TRBJ1-1; TRBD1 might be the D (5 bases). Germline V gene sequence: CDR1 MGHDK, CDR2 SYGVNS. Trimming removed 3 bases at V and 4 bases at J, with 6 bases between. The CDR3 is made up of 12 amino acids. The CDR3 DNA is TGTGCCAGCAGTGAGCAGGGCACTGAAGCTTTCTTT. This codes for CASSEQGTEAFF.

The chain links TRBV7-2 to TRBJ2-7, with 8 nucleotides matching TRBD2. CDR3 length: 15 amino acids. Unmatched junction bases numbered 13, after V lost 5 bases and J lost 7 bases. Germline V gene sequence: CDR1 SGHTA, CDR2 FQGNSA. In DNA form, the CDR3 reads TGTGCCAGCAGCAGTTGGACTAGCTTAACGGGAGAGCAGTACTTC. Protein: CASSSWTSLTGEQYF.

J is TRBJ2-2 and V is TRBV19, with 7 bases that match TRBD2. With 6 bases clipped from V and 0 bases from J, the junction kept 7 bases outside the gene matches. This CDR3 region has 16 residues. CDR1 is LNHDA and CDR2 is SQIVND in the germline V gene (reference sequence). The CDR3 DNA reads as TGTGCCAGTAGGTTAGGGAGCGGGACGAACACCGGGGAGCTGTTTTTT. Translation gives CASRLGSGTNTGELFF.

The chain links TRBV2 to TRBJ2-3; 9 nucleotides line up with TRBD2. With 2 bases clipped from V and 2 bases from J, the junction kept 8 bases outside the gene matches. Germline V gene lookup returns CDR1 SNHLY and CDR2 FYNNEI. CDR3 length equals 17 residues. The CDR3, as DNA: TGTGCCAGCAGTGAAAGCAGGCGGGAGGGCCCCACAGATACGCAGTATTTT. It yields the protein CASSESRREGPTDTQYF.

The rearrangement uses TRBV7-9 and TRBJ1-4; D not resolved. The germline gives CDR1 SEHNR, CDR2 FQNEAQ (reference sequence). The V end lost 5 bases, the J end lost 0 bases, and 13 bases lay between the germline ends. The CDR3 sequence is 16 residues long. The CDR3 here is CASSPARGATNEKLFF. DNA for the CDR3: TGTGCCAGCAGCCCCGCCCGGGGAGCAACTAATGAAAAACTGTTTTTT.

The rearrangement joins TRBV13 to TRBJ2-4; D is uncertain. Germline values: CDR1 PRHDT, CDR2 FYEKMQ (reference sequence). The CDR3 totals 16 residues. Trimming pared 3 bases from V and 2 bases from J, leaving 14 bases between. DNA for the CDR3: TGTGCCAGCAGCTTTGGGCAGACAACAACCAAAAACATTCAGTACTTC. Translated, it gives CASSFGQTTTKNIQYF.

The rearrangement links TRBV6-5 to TRBJ2-3, with D tentatively TRBD2 (6 bases). Germline loops: CDR1 MNHEY, CDR2 SVGAGI. The CDR3 totals 15 residues. With 5 bases removed from V and 0 bases from J, the gap between germline ends came to 12 bases. CDR3 protein: CASSPRGSSTDTQYF. The DNA of the CDR3 is TGTGCCAGCAGTCCCCGGGGGTCGAGCACAGATACGCAGTATTTT.

The chain recombines TRBV7-3 with TRBJ2-1, with D possibly matching TRBD2 (5 bases). Trimming shortened V by 4 bases and J by 2 bases, and 12 bases separated the two germline ends. The CDR3 sequence is 15 residues long. Germline CDR1 SGHTA, CDR2 FQGTGA. The CDR3: CASSSRRTTYNEQFF. The CDR3 DNA reads as TGTGCCAGCAGCTCCAGGAGGACGACCTACAATGAGCAGTTCTTC.

The J gene is TRBJ2-2, the V gene TRBV6-5, with unresolved D. Trimming left V 5 bases short and J 8 bases short, with 12 bases between. CDR1 is MNHEY, CDR2 SVGAGI, per germline. CDR3 size: 13 residues. In DNA, the CDR3 is TGTGCCAGCAGTGTCCCCCAAATGGGGGAGCTGTTTTTT. Its protein is CASSVPQMGELFF.

This chain joins TRBV6-5 and TRBJ2-3; TRBD2 is a possible D gene (5 bases). The CDR3 is made up of 12 amino acids. V was cut by 5 bases and J by 4 bases, with 7 bases left in between. Germline V gives CDR1 MNHEY, CDR2 SVGAGI. CDR3: CASSPGSDTQYF. For the CDR3, the DNA is TGTGCCAGCAGTCCGGGGTCAGATACGCAGTATTTT.

V and J are TRBV7-9 and TRBJ2-1; D is possibly TRBD1 (5 bases). From germline, CDR1 is SEHNR and CDR2 FQNEAQ (reference sequence). The CDR3 loop spans 13 amino acids. V lost 5 bases to trimming and J lost 8 bases, with 13 bases between them. The CDR3 reads CASSVTVRDEQFF. Here the CDR3 DNA reads TGTGCCAGCAGCGTGACTGTCAGGGATGAGCAGTTCTTC.

The chain employs TRBV7-2 and TRBJ2-7; 11 bases fit TRBD2. In germline, CDR1 is SGHTA, CDR2 FQGNSA. Unmatched junction bases numbered 8, after V lost 6 bases and J lost 4 bases. The CDR3 contains 15 residues. CDR3 DNA sequence: TGTGCCAGCAGTCCCTGGGGACTAGCGGTTTACGAGCAGTACTTC. Protein product: CASSPWGLAVYEQYF.

V is TRBV2 and J is TRBJ1-2; TRBD1 is a possible D gene (5 bases). The length of the CDR3 is 13 residues. Trimming took 5 bases from V and 3 from J, leaving 10 bases between them. Germline V gene lookup returns CDR1 SNHLY and CDR2 FYNNEI. CDR3 loop: CASSISGDYGYTF. The CDR3 DNA follows: TGTGCCAGCAGTATCTCGGGGGACTATGGCTACACCTTC.